Listed below are T cell receptor beta chains from one sample, sequenced in a study of blood T cell repertoires in COVID-19. Generated by immunoSEQ multiplex PCR, the TCRdb table keeps only in-frame clones and is missing some. This sample has tens of thousands of clones, with approximately 90% found just once. The sequencing sample was made of peripheral blood. The receptors shown here come from a man in his 70s with acute or convalescent COVID-19. The CDR3 runs from the conserved cysteine through the conserved F or W. The D gene is left open where the match is weak. Clone sizes are given selectively: once, few, many, or a class where the clone is expanded.

d_call	v_call	j_call	clone_size	cdr3_aa	cdr3_nt
.	TRBV5-1	TRBJ1-1	.	CASSLGGLDTEAFF	TGCGCCAGCAGCTTAGGCGGGCTCGACACTGAAGCTTTCTTT
.	TRBV9	TRBJ1-2	.	CASSVAPDSDYGYTF	TGTGCCAGCAGCGTAGCCCCAGACAGTGACTATGGCTACACCTTC
.	TRBV5-1	TRBJ1-1	few	CASSWQSNTEAFF	TGCGCCAGCAGCTGGCAGTCGAACACTGAAGCTTTCTTT
TRBD1	TRBV5-1	TRBJ1-2	.	CASSNGQGVYGYTF	TGCGCCAGCAGCAACGGACAGGGGGTCTATGGCTACACCTTC
.	TRBV19	TRBJ1-5	.	CASKRGLYNQPQHF	TGTGCCAGTAAACGGGGACTCTACAATCAGCCCCAGCATTTT
.	TRBV21-1	TRBJ1-4	.	CASSIRPGTGVPHEKLFF	TGTGCCAGCAGCATCCGGCCCGGGACAGGGGTACCACATGAAAAACTGTTTTTT
.	TRBV16	TRBJ1-4	.	CASSVEVVPPLNEKLFF	TGTGCCAGCAGCGTCGAGGTGGTTCCACCGCTTAATGAAAAACTGTTTTTT
.	TRBV7-8	TRBJ1-5	once	CASSLGAGTQPQHF	TGTGCCAGCAGCTTAGGAGCAGGTACTCAGCCCCAGCATTTT
TRBD2	TRBV27	TRBJ2-5	.	CASSYGGSGETQYF	TGTGCCAGCAGCTACGGGGGGTCCGGGGAGACCCAGTACTTC
TRBD2	TRBV7-2	TRBJ2-1	.	CASSSAGPSAYNEQFF	TGTGCCAGCAGTTCAGCGGGACCTTCCGCGTACAATGAGCAGTTCTTC
.	TRBV19	TRBJ1-5	.	CASSIDWGLQPQHF	TGTGCCAGTAGTATAGATTGGGGGCTTCAGCCCCAGCATTTT
.	TRBV27	TRBJ2-1	.	CASSPSMAESYNEQFF	TGTGCCAGCAGCCCCTCTATGGCGGAATCCTACAATGAGCAGTTCTTC
TRBD2	TRBV19	TRBJ2-3	.	CASSTYSGGGTDTQYF	TGTGCCAGTAGTACTTATAGCGGGGGGGGAACAGATACGCAGTATTTT
.	TRBV4-3	TRBJ2-3	.	CASSQAGRSGVFTDTQYF	TGCGCCAGCAGCCAAGCGGGTCGTAGCGGAGTTTTCACAGATACGCAGTATTTT
TRBD1	TRBV19	TRBJ2-1	once	CASSMGPGQGAVNEQFF	TGTGCCAGTAGTATGGGGCCGGGACAGGGGGCTGTTAATGAGCAGTTCTTC
.	TRBV7-8	TRBJ1-1	.	CASSLVPVRVNTEAFF	TGTGCCAGCAGCTTAGTTCCTGTTCGAGTGAACACTGAAGCTTTCTTT
TRBD1	TRBV6-5	TRBJ2-1	.	CASSRRTGGEQFF	TGTGCCAGCAGTAGGAGGACAGGGGGAGAGCAGTTCTTC
.	TRBV28	TRBJ2-7	.	CASRPPLGSASYEQYF	TGTGCCAGCAGGCCCCCGCTGGGTAGCGCCTCTTACGAGCAGTACTTC
.	TRBV4-1	TRBJ2-3	.	CASSQDSRLGDTQYF	TGCGCCAGCAGCCAAGATTCCAGACTTGGAGATACGCAGTATTTT
TRBD1	TRBV28	TRBJ1-5	.	CASSFMTTGQEHQPQHF	TGTGCCAGCAGTTTCATGACTACCGGACAGGAACATCAGCCCCAGCATTTT
.	TRBV18	TRBJ1-2	.	CASSPTNVDRTYGYTF	TGTGCCAGCTCACCAACGAACGTCGACAGGACCTATGGCTACACCTTC
TRBD1	TRBV4-3	TRBJ1-2	.	CASSHPYSTQGAGGYTF	TGCGCCAGCAGCCACCCTTACTCTACGCAGGGGGCAGGCGGCTACACCTTC
.	TRBV28	TRBJ2-2	.	CASSTARWELFF	TGTGCCAGCAGCACGGCGAGGTGGGAGCTGTTTTTT
.	TRBV6-5	TRBJ1-1	.	CASRPSRGKNTEAFF	TGTGCCAGCAGACCCTCAAGGGGCAAAAACACTGAAGCTTTCTTT
TRBD2	TRBV11-3	TRBJ2-3	.	CASSWRGLSTDTQYF	TGTGCCAGCAGCTGGAGGGGACTATCCACAGATACGCAGTATTTT
.	TRBV3-1/TRBV3-2	TRBJ2-2	few	CASSQPMGGTTNTGELFF	TGTGCCAGCAGCCAGCCAATGGGGGGGACAACGAACACCGGGGAGCTGTTTTTT
.	TRBV5-1	TRBJ1-1	.	CASSLDPGGTEAFF	TGCGCCAGCAGCTTGGATCCGGGAGGCACTGAAGCTTTCTTT
TRBD1	TRBV6-5	TRBJ2-1	.	CASSYSTGGYNEQFF	TGTGCCAGCAGTTACTCGACAGGGGGCTACAATGAGCAGTTCTTC
TRBD1	TRBV7-8	TRBJ2-7	.	CASSLSGTGGSYEQYF	TGTGCCAGCAGCTTATCCGGGACAGGGGGCTCCTACGAGCAGTACTTC
.	TRBV11-2	TRBJ2-2	.	CASSLDRGELFF	TGTGCCAGCAGCTTAGATAGAGGGGAGCTGTTTTTT
.	TRBV5-6	TRBJ2-7	.	CASTYGTTGWDEQYF	TGTGCCAGCACCTACGGGACAACCGGCTGGGACGAGCAGTACTTC
TRBD1	TRBV6-6	TRBJ1-5	.	CASSSGQPNQPQHF	TGTGCCAGCAGTTCGGGACAGCCAAATCAGCCCCAGCATTTT
.	TRBV19	TRBJ1-6	.	CASSPQGLYNSPLHF	TGTGCCAGTAGCCCACAGGGCCTGTATAATTCACCCCTCCACTTT
.	TRBV28	TRBJ1-2	.	CASSSAGAQNYGYTF	TGTGCCAGCAGTTCAGCAGGGGCTCAGAACTATGGCTACACCTTC
.	TRBV6-6	TRBJ2-1	.	CASNIADGYNEQFF	TGTGCCAGCAACATAGCGGACGGTTACAATGAGCAGTTCTTC
.	TRBV30	TRBJ1-2	once	CAGNTANYGYTF	TGTGCCGGTAATACAGCTAACTATGGCTACACCTTC
TRBD2	TRBV3-1/TRBV3-2	TRBJ2-7	.	CASSLGGNSYEQYF	TGTGCCAGCAGCCTGGGGGGGAATTCGTACGAGCAGTACTTC